Included here is one TCR beta chain sequence, with context. Its antigen is as yet unknown. These data are taken from a study of T cell repertoires in ileal Crohn's disease. Across the whole study: At surgery, 30% to 40% of patients smoked, with median disease duration 7.9 years. Every patient was operated on for stricturing (approximately 60%) or penetrating (about 40%) complications. TCRB immunosequencing input was approximately 450 nanograms of biopsy DNA per sample.

Study-level results: Endoscopic recurrence occurred in every patient whose clonality exceeded 26.8%.

The table came from immunoSEQ multiplex PCR; TCRdb's copy has only in-frame clones and leaves some out. In the table there are roughly 10,000 clones, roughly 84% of which are singletons. Documented time point: inflamed ileum from the surgical specimen. The V segment lost 4 bases and the J segment 4 bases; nucleotides outside the gene matches: 3. The CDR3 consists of 12 residues. Germline lookup yields CDR1 SQVTM and CDR2 ANQGSEA. The sequenced sample was ileal tissue. The chain joins TRBV29-1 to TRBJ1-2; 7 bases agree with TRBD1. The clonotype comes from an adult with Crohn's disease. The CDR3 DNA is TGCAGCGTTGGGGGACAGTTCTATGGCTACACCTTC. This gives the protein CSVGGQFYGYTF.